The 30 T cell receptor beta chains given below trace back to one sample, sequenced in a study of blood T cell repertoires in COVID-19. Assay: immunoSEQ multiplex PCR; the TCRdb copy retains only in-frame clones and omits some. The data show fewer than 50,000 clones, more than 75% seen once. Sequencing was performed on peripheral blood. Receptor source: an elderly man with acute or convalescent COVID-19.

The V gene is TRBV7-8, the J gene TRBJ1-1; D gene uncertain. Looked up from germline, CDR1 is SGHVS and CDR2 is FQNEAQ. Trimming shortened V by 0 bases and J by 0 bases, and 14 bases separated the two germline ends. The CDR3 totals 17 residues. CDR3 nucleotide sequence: TGTGCCAGCAGCTTAGCTCGATGGCCCTCCATGAACACTGAAGCTTTCTTT. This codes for CASSLARWPSMNTEAFF.

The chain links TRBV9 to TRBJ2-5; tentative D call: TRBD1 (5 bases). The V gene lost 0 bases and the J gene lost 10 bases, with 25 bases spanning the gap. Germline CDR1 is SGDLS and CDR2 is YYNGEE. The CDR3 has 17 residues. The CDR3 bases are TGTGCCAGCAGCGTAGATACAGGCGCTTCCTCCAAGAGAGGCCAGTACTTC. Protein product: CASSVDTGASSKRGQYF. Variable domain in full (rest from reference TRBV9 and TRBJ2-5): DSGVTQTPKHLITATGQRVTLRCSPRSGDLSVYWYQQSLDQGLQFLIQYYNGEERAKGNILERFSAQQFPDLHSELNLSSLELGDSALYFCASSVDTGASSKRGQYFGPGTRLLVL.

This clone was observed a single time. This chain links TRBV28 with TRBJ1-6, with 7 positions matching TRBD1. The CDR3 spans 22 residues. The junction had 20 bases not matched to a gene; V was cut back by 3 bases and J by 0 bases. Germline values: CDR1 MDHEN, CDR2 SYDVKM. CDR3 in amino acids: CASSFSSSLKPGQLSYNSPLHF. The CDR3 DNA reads TGTGCCAGCAGTTTCTCCTCGTCGTTAAAACCGGGACAGCTCTCCTATAATTCACCCCTCCACTTT.

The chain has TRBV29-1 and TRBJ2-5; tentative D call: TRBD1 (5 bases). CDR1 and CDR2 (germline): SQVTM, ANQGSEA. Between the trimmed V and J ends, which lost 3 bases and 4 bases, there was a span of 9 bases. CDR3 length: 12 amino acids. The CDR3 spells CSVDRGRETQYF. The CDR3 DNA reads TGCAGCGTTGATAGGGGTCGAGAGACCCAGTACTTC.

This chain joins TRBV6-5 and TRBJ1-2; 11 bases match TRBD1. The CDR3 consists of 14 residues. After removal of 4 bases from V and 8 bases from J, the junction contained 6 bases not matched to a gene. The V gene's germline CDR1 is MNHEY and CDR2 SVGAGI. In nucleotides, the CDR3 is TGTGCCAGCAGTTCCGGACAGGGGGCTTGGGGCTACACCTTC. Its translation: CASSSGQGAWGYTF.

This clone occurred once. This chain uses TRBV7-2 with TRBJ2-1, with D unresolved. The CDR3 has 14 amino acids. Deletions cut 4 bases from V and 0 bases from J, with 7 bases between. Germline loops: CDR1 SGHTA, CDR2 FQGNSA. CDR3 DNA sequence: TGTGCCAGCAGCTCACAGAGCTCCTACAATGAGCAGTTCTTC. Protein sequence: CASSSQSSYNEQFF.

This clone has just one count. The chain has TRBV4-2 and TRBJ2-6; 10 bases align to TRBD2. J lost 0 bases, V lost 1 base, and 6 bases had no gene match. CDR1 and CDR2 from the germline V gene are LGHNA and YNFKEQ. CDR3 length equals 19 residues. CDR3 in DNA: TGTGCCAGCAGCCAAGTGACTAGCGGGTATGGCTCTGGGGCCAACGTCCTGACTTTC. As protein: CASSQVTSGYGSGANVLTF.

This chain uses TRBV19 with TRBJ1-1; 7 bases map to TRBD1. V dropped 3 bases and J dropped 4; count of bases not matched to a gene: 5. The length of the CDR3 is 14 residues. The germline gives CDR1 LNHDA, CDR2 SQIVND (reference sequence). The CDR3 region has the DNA TGTGCCAGTAGTATCGTGACAGGGACCACTGAAGCTTTCTTT. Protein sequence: CASSIVTGTTEAFF.

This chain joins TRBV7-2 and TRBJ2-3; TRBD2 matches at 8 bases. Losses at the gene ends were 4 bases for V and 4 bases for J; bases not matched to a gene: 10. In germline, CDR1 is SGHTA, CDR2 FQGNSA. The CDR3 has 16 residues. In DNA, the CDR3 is TGTGCCAGCAGCTCCCGCCTCGCGGGGGGCGCAGATACGCAGTATTTT. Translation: CASSSRLAGGADTQYF.

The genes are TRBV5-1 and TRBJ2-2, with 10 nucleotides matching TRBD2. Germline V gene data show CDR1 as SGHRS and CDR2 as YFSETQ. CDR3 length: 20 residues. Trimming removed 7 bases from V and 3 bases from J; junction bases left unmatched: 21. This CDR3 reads CASPGRGASGGLLYTGELFF. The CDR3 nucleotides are TGCGCCAGCCCCGGGAGGGGGGCTAGCGGGGGACTTCTCTACACCGGGGAGCTGTTTTTT.

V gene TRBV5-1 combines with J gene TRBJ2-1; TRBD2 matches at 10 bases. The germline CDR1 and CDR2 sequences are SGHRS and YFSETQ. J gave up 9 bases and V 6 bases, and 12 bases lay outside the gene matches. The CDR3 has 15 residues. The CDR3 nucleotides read TGCGCCAGCACCCCTCCCCTAGCGGGAGTGAGTGAGCAGTTCTTC. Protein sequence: CASTPPLAGVSEQFF.

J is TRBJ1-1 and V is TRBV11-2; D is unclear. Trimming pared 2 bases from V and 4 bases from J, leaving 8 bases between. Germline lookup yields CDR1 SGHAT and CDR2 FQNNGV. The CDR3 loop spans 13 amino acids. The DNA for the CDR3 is TGTGCCAGCAGCTTATCGGTCGGCACTGAAGCTTTCTTT. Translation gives CASSLSVGTEAFF.

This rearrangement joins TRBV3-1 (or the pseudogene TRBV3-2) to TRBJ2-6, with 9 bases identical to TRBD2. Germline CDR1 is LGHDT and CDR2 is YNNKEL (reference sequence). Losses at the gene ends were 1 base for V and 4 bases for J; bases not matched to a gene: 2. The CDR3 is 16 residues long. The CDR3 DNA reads TGTGCCAGCAGCCAAGGCGGGAGGGTGGGGGCCAACGTCCTGACTTTC. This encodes CASSQGGRVGANVLTF.

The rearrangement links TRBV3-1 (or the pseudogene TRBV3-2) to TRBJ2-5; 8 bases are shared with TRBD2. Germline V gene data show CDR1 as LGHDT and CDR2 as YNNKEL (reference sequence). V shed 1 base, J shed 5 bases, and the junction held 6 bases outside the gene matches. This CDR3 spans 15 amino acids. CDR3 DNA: TGTGCCAGCAGCCAAGTTGCGGGGGGCAGGGAGACCCAGTACTTC. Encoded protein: CASSQVAGGRETQYF.

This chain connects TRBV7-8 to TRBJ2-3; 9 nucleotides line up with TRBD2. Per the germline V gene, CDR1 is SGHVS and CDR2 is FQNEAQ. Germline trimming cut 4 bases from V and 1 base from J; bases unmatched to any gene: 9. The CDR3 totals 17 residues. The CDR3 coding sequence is TGTGCCAGCAGCTCCCCCAAGCGGGGGGCGGGCACAGATACGCAGTATTTT. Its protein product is CASSSPKRGAGTDTQYF.

The CDR3 loop is CASRTGGSDTQYF. The CDR3 DNA is TGCGCCAGCAGAACAGGGGGGAGTGATACGCAGTATTTT. The chain uses TRBV5-1 and TRBJ2-3, with 8 bases matching TRBD1. The junction had 5 bases not matched to a gene; V was cut back by 5 bases and J by 6 bases. CDR1 and CDR2 (germline): SGHRS, YFSETQ. The CDR3 is 13 amino acids.

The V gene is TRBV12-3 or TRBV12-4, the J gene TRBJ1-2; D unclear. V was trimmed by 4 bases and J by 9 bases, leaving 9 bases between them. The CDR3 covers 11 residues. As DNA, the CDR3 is TGTGCCAGCAGTTGGGCCGGGAGCTACACCTTC. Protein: CASSWAGSYTF.

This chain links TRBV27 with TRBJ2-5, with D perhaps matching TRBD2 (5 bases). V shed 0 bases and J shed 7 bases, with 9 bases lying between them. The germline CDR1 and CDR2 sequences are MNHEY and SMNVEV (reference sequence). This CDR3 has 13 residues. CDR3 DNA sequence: TGTGCCAGCAGTTTATCGGAGGTGGGGACCCAGTACTTC. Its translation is CASSLSEVGTQYF.

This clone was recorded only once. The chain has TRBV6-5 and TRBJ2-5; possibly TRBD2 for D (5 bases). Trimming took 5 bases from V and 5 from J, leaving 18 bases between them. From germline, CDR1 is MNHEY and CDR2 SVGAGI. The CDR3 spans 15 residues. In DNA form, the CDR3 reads TGTGCCAGCAGTACCCGAGCTCTACCGGGGGAGACCCAGTACTTC. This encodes CASSTRALPGETQYF.

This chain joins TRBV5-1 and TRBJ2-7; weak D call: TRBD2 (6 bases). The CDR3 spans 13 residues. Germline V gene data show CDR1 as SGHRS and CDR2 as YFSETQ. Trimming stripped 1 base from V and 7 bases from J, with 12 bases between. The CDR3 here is CASSLLRAGEQYF. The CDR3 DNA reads TGCGCCAGCAGCTTGCTCAGGGCGGGGGAGCAGTACTTC.

Written as DNA, the CDR3 is TGTGCCAGCAGCGTCGGGACAGGGGGCGGTGAAAAACTGTTTTTT. The encoded protein is CASSVGTGGGEKLFF. The V gene is TRBV9, the J gene TRBJ1-4, with 12 bases identical to TRBD1. The CDR3 sequence is 15 residues long. CDR1 is SGDLS, CDR2 YYNGEE, per germline. J lost 7 bases, V lost 2 bases, and 3 bases had no gene match.

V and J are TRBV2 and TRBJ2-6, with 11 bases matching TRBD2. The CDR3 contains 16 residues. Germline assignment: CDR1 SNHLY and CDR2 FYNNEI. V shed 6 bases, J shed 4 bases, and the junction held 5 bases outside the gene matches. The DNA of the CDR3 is TGTGCCAGCAGCCTTAGCGGGAGGGCCGGGGCCAACGTCCTGACTTTC. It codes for CASSLSGRAGANVLTF.

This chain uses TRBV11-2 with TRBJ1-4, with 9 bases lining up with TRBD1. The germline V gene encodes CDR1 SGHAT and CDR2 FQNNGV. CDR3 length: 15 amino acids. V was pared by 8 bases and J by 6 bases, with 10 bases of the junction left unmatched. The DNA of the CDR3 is TGTGCCAGCGGACAGGGGTTATACTGGGATGAAAAACTGTTTTTT. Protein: CASGQGLYWDEKLFF.

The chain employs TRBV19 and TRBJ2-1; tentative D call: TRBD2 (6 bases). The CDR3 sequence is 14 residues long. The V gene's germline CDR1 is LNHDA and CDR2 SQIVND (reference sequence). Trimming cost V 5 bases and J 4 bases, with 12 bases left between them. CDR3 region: CASSLGLSYNEQFF. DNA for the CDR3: TGTGCCAGTAGTCTGGGACTGTCTTACAATGAGCAGTTCTTC.

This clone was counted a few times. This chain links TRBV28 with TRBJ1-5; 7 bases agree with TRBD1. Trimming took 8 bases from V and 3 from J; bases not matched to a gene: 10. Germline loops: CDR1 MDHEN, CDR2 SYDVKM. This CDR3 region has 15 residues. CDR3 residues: CASVWRQGVNQPQHF. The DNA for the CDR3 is TGTGCCAGCGTTTGGAGGCAGGGGGTCAATCAGCCCCAGCATTTT. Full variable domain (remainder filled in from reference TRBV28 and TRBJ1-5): DVKVTQSSRYLVKRTGEKVFLECVQDMDHENMFWYRQDPGLGLRLIYFSYDVKMKEKGDIPEGYSVSREKKERFSLILESASTNQTSMYLCASVWRQGVNQPQHFGDGTRLSIL.

CDR3 bases: TGCAGCGTACTGGTCCAAGAGACCCAGTACTTC. Residues: CSVLVQETQYF. The gene calls are TRBV29-1 and TRBJ2-5; D call uncertain. The CDR3 loop spans 11 amino acids. Germline lookup yields CDR1 SQVTM and CDR2 ANQGSEA. Trimming removed 6 bases at V and 1 base at J, with 6 bases between.

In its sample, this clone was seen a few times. The CDR3 here is CASSASSGYEQYF. DNA of the CDR3: TGTGCCAGCAGCGCTAGTTCGGGCTACGAGCAGTACTTC. The chain joins TRBV7-7 to TRBJ2-7; D is ambiguous. Deletions cut 5 bases from V and 3 bases from J, with 11 bases between. The CDR3 has 13 residues. CDR1 is SSHAT and CDR2 is FNYEAQ in the germline V gene (reference sequence).

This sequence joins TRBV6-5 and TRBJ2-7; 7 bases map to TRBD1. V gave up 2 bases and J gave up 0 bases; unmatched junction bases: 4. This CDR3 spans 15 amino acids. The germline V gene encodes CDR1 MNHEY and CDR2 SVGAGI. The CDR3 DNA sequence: TGTGCCAGCAGTTACCAGGGGGAGAGCTCCTACGAGCAGTACTTC. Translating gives CASSYQGESSYEQYF.

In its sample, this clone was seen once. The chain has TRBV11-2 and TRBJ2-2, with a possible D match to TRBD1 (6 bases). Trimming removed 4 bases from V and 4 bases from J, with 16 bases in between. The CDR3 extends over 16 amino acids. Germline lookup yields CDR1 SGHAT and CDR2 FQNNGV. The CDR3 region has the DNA TGTGCCAGCAGCTACCAGGCAGGGGCTACCACCGGGGAGCTGTTTTTT. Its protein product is CASSYQAGATTGELFF.

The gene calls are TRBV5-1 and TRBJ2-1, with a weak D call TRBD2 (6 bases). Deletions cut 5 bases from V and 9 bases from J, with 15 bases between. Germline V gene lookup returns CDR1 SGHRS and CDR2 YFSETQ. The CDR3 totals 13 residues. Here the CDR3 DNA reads TGCGCCAGCAGTTGGGTAGAGGGAGGTGAGCAGTTCTTC. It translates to CASSWVEGGEQFF.